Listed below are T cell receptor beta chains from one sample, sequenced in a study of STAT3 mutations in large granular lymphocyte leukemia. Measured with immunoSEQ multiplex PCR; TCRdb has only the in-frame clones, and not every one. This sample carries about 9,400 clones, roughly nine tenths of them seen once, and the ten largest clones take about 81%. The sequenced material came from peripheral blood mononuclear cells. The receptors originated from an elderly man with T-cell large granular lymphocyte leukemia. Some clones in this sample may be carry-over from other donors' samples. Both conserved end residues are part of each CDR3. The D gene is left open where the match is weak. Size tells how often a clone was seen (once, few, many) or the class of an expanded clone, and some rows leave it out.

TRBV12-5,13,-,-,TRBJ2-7,TGTGCTAGTGGTTCCGACAGTACCTACGAGCAGTACTTC,CASGSDSTYEQYF
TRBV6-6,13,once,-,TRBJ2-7,TGTGCCAGCCGATCGGGACCCAGCTACGAGCAGTACTTC,CASRSGPSYEQYF
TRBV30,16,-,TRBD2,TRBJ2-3,TGTGCCTGGAGTTGGGGTAGCGGGGGGGCCTGGGATACGCAGTATTTT,CAWSWGSGGAWDTQYF
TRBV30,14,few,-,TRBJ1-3,TGTGCCTGGAGTGAAGGGGGGACTGGAAACACCATATATTTT,CAWSEGGTGNTIYF
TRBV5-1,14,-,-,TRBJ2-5,TGCGCCAGCAGCTTATACGGGGGTTCAGAGACCCAGTACTTC,CASSLYGGSETQYF
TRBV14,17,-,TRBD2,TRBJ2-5,TGTGCCAGCAGCCAAGAGAGGACTAGCGGGAATCAAGAGACCCAGTACTTC,CASSQERTSGNQETQYF
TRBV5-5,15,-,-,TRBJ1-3,TGTGCCAGCAGTGGGACTAAATCTGCTGGAAACACCATATATTTT,CASSGTKSAGNTIYF
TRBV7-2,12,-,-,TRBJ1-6,TGTGCCAGCAGCTTAGGCAATTCACCCCTCCACTTT,CASSLGNSPLHF
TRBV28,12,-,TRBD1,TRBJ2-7,TGTGCCAGCAGACGGGACAGGCACGAGCAGTACTTC,CASRRDRHEQYF
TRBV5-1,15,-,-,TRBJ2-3,TGCGCCAGCACCCAACTAGAGAGAGGCACAGATACGCAGTATTTT,CASTQLERGTDTQYF
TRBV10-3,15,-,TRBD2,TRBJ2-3,TGTGCCATCACTACGGACATGGGGGGGACAGATACGCAGTATTTT,CAITTDMGGTDTQYF
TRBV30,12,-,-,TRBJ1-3,TGTGCCTGGAGGGCGGGGACGAACACCATATATTTT,CAWRAGTNTIYF
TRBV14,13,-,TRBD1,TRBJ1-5,TGTGCCAGCAGCCGGGACAGCCTTGGTCCCCAGCATTTT,CASSRDSLGPQHF
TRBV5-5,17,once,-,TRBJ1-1,TGTGCCAGCAGCTTCGACCCGGTCAGACGAATGAACACTGAAGCTTTCTTT,CASSFDPVRRMNTEAFF
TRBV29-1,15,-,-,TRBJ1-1,TGCAGCGTCGGGGGGGAGGCAGGGAGTGTTTCAGAAGCTTTCTTT,CSVGGEAGSVSEAFF
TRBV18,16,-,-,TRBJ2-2,TGTGCCAGCTCATCCCTCTTAGGAACGAACACCGGGGAGCTGTTTTTT,CASSSLLGTNTGELFF
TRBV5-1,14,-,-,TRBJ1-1,TGCGCCAGCAGCTTGGGCTCTATGAACACTGAAGCTTTCTTT,CASSLGSMNTEAFF
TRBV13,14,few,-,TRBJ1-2,TGTGCCAGCAGCTTAGTGCCCCCAGACAGAAGCTACACCTTC,CASSLVPPDRSYTF
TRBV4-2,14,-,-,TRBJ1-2,TGTGCCAGCAGCCAAGACAGCTATAACTATGGCTACACCTTC,CASSQDSYNYGYTF
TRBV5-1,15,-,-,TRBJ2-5,TGCGCCAGCAGCTCGACCGGGACAATTCAAGAGACCCAGTACTTC,CASSSTGTIQETQYF
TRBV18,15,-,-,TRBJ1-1,TGTGCCAGCTCACCACCGGAAACCCAGAACACTGAAGCTTTCTTT,CASSPPETQNTEAFF
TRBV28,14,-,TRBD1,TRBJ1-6,TGTGCCAGCGTGGGGGAGGGGGCGTATTCACCCCTCCACTTT,CASVGEGAYSPLHF
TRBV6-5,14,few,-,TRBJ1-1,TGTGCCAGCAGTTACAAGGGCGGGAGCACTGAAGCTTTCTTT,CASSYKGGSTEAFF
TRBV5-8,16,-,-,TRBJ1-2,TGTGCCAGCAGCGTCGGGGCAGGCCTATCTTACTATGGCTACACCTTC,CASSVGAGLSYYGYTF
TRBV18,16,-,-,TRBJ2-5,TGTGCCAGCTCACCGATCTCGGCAGGGACGCAAGAGACCCAGTACTTC,CASSPISAGTQETQYF
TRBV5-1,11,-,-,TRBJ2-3,TGCGCCAGCAGCTCGGGTGATACGCAGTATTTT,CASSSGDTQYF
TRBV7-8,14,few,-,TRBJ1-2,TGTGCCAGCAGCACGATGTCTGGGCGGGGGGGCTACACCTTC,CASSTMSGRGGYTF
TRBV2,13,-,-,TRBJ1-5,TGTGCCAGCAGGGGGGACGGCGATCAGCCCCAGCATTTT,CASRGDGDQPQHF
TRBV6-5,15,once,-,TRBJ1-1,TGTGCCAGCAGTTACTCAACAACGATGAACACTGAAGCTTTCTTT,CASSYSTTMNTEAFF
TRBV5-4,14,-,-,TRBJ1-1,TGTGCCAGCAGCGATCGACAGGCGAACACTGAAGCTTTCTTT,CASSDRQANTEAFF
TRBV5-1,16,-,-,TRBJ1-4,TGCGCCAGCAGCTTGGCCGGAGATGCAACTAATGAAAAACTGTTTTTT,CASSLAGDATNEKLFF
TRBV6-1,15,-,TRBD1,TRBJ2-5,TGTGCCAGCAGGCTGGGACAGGGTTTCGCAGAGACCCAGTACTTC,CASRLGQGFAETQYF
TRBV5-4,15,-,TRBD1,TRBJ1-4,TGTGCCAGCAGCTCGCCCGGGACAGCTAATGAAAAACTGTTTTTT,CASSSPGTANEKLFF
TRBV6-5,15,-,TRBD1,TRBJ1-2,TGTGCCAGCAGTCGAGCCGGGACAGGGGGCGTGAGCTACACCTTC,CASSRAGTGGVSYTF
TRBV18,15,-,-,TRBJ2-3,TGTGCCAGCCTCCGTGCCCCCCCAGGGGCAGATACGCAGTATTTT,CASLRAPPGADTQYF